Listed here are 16 T cell receptor beta chains from one sample, sequenced in a study of a mutant IDH1 vaccine in newly diagnosed glioma (dated by TCRdb to about 2021). No antigen has been assigned to these receptors. Explained via the paper, the time point label denotes: week 5, during vaccination. Every vaccine dose consisted of 300 ug of a 20-mer mutant IDH1 peptide in Montanide, administered subcutaneously together with topical imiquimod. The library was produced with the immunoSEQ multiplex PCR assay. TCRdb carries this immuneACCESS record with in-frame sequences only. Its versions omit some clonotypes, under half of them owing to an unresolved V gene in the studies checked, with the rest unexplained. The sample records roughly 50,000 clones, 78% of which are singletons. Clones ranked in the top ten supply approximately 1.8% of the sample. The sequences come from PBMCs, collected from a glioma patient whose treatment included an IDH1 peptide vaccine. The origin of the receptors is a middle-aged woman with glioma.

This sequence joins TRBV29-1 and TRBJ1-2, with unresolved D. The CDR3 is made up of 14 amino acids. V dropped 7 bases and J dropped 1 base, with 16 bases sitting between them. Germline lookup yields CDR1 SQVTM and CDR2 ANQGSEA. The CDR3 region has the DNA TGCAGCGAAACCAAGGGCAGCCTTAACTATGGCTACACCTTC. Translated, it gives CSETKGSLNYGYTF.

This chain uses TRBV14 with TRBJ2-5, with 10 bases matching TRBD2. Germline CDR1 and CDR2: SGHDN and FVKESK. V was clipped by 5 bases and J by 5 bases; unmatched bases: 8. This CDR3 contains 15 residues. CDR3 nucleotides: TGTGCCAGCAGCTTCGGGACTAGCGACGTGGAGACCCAGTACTTC. It encodes CASSFGTSDVETQYF.

The rearrangement uses TRBV12-5 and TRBJ2-4; D not certain. V was pared by 5 bases and J by 0 bases, with 2 bases between. The CDR3 length is 12 residues. CDR1 and CDR2 (germline): LGHNT, FRNRAP. CDR3 protein: CASGVAKNIQYF. The CDR3 region has the DNA TGTGCTAGTGGTGTAGCCAAAAACATTCAGTACTTC. Variable domain in full (rest from reference TRBV12-5 and TRBJ2-4): DARVTQTPRHKVTEMGQEVTMRCQPILGHNTVFWYRQTMMQGLELLAYFRNRAPLDDSGMPKDRFSAEMPDATLATLKIQPSEPRDSAVYFCASGVAKNIQYFGAGTRLSVL.

This rearrangement joins TRBV5-4 to TRBJ2-7; 10 nucleotides agree with TRBD2. The CDR3 covers 16 residues. The V segment lost 0 bases and the J segment 1 base; nucleotides outside the gene matches: 4. Germline assignment: CDR1 SGHNT and CDR2 YYREEE (reference sequence). The CDR3 DNA reads as TGTGCCAGCAGCTTGGGGGCTAGCGGGGGTTCCTACGAGCAGTACTTC. Its translation is CASSLGASGGSYEQYF.

V is TRBV28 and J is TRBJ2-3; no reliable D call. There are 14 residues in the CDR3. Germline values: CDR1 MDHEN, CDR2 SYDVKM. V shed 3 bases and J shed 4 bases, with 11 bases lying between them. The CDR3 reads CASSFAFNPDTQYF. Here the CDR3 DNA reads TGTGCCAGCAGTTTCGCGTTCAATCCAGATACGCAGTATTTT. The variable domain in full, completed from reference TRBV28 and TRBJ2-3, reads DVKVTQSSRYLVKRTGEKVFLECVQDMDHENMFWYRQDPGLGLRLIYFSYDVKMKEKGDIPEGYSVSREKKERFSLILESASTNQTSMYLCASSFAFNPDTQYFGPGTRLTVL.

This sequence joins TRBV18 and TRBJ1-1; 9 bases agree with TRBD1. J gave up 5 bases and V 3 bases, and 1 base lay outside the gene matches. Germline loops: CDR1 KGHSH, CDR2 LQKENI. The CDR3 runs 13 residues. In nucleotides, the CDR3 is TGTGCCAGCTCACCTGGGACAGGGACTGAAGCTTTCTTT. Amino acid sequence: CASSPGTGTEAFF.

CDR3: CASSPAGGSYEQYF. The CDR3 DNA is TGTGCCAGCAGCCCCGCCGGGGGGTCCTACGAGCAGTACTTC. The chain uses TRBV11-2 and TRBJ2-7; 7 nucleotides align to TRBD2. The germline CDR1 and CDR2 sequences are SGHAT and FQNNGV. Trimming at V came to 5 bases and at J to 1 base, leaving 5 bases not matched to a gene. The CDR3 sequence is 14 residues long.

This chain uses TRBV5-1 with TRBJ1-6; TRBD1 aligns across 9 bases. The germline gives CDR1 SGHRS, CDR2 YFSETQ. Trimming removed 4 bases from V and 6 bases from J; junction bases left unmatched: 8. The CDR3 runs 16 residues. The CDR3 spells CASSLGADRGNSPLHF. The CDR3 coding sequence is TGCGCCAGCAGCCTAGGAGCGGACAGGGGTAATTCACCCCTCCACTTT.

The CDR3 loop reads CAWNHGQYEQYF. The DNA for the CDR3 is TGTGCCTGGAACCATGGACAGTACGAGCAGTACTTC. This rearrangement joins TRBV30 to TRBJ2-7; D is possibly TRBD1 (6 bases). This CDR3 is built from 12 residues. Trimming took off 4 bases at V and 4 bases at J, with 11 bases between the two ends. Germline-derived CDR1 and CDR2 are GTSNPN and SVGIG (reference sequence).

This chain connects TRBV5-4 to TRBJ1-2, with 8 positions matching TRBD1. V gave up 2 bases and J gave up 6 bases; unmatched junction bases: 12. Per the germline V gene, CDR1 is SGHNT and CDR2 is YYREEE (reference sequence). This CDR3 spans 16 amino acids. The CDR3 sequence is CASSFGLGQGEDGYTF. CDR3 bases: TGTGCCAGCAGCTTTGGCCTCGGACAGGGAGAGGATGGCTACACCTTC.

V and J are TRBV27 and TRBJ2-5; 10 bases map to TRBD2. Losses at the gene ends were 5 bases for V and 1 base for J; bases not matched to a gene: 4. The CDR3 has 15 residues. CDR1 and CDR2 (germline): MNHEY, SMNVEV (reference sequence). CDR3 sequence: CASSDTSGVQETQYF. The CDR3 bases are TGTGCCAGCAGTGATACTAGCGGGGTCCAAGAGACCCAGTACTTC.

The V gene is TRBV19, the J gene TRBJ2-6; D might be TRBD1 (5 bases). V was trimmed by 4 bases and J by 0 bases, leaving 7 bases between them. The CDR3 is made up of 15 amino acids. Per germline, CDR1 LNHDA and CDR2 SQIVND (reference sequence). As DNA, the CDR3 is TGTGCCAGTAGTAAACAGGACTCTGGGGCCAACGTCCTGACTTTC. Translation: CASSKQDSGANVLTF. The entire variable domain, with the rest obtained from reference TRBV19 and TRBJ2-6, is as follows: DGGITQSPKYLFRKEGQNVTLSCEQNLNHDAMYWYRQDPGQGLRLIYYSQIVNDFQKGDIAEGYSVSREKKESFPLTVTSAQKNPTAFYLCASSKQDSGANVLTFGAGSRLTVL.

V is TRBV10-2 and J is TRBJ1-2; D perhaps matches TRBD1 (6 bases). The V and J ends lost 3 bases and 3 bases respectively, with 14 bases between them. The germline CDR1 and CDR2 sequences are WSHSY and SAAADI. This CDR3 has 15 residues. CDR3 coding DNA: TGCGCCAGCAGTGAATGGAAAGGGGGAGACTATGGCTACACCTTC. It is translated as CASSEWKGGDYGYTF.

This chain uses TRBV7-9 with TRBJ2-7; 7 bases are shared with TRBD1. The CDR3 is 15 amino acids. J lost 2 bases, V lost 5 bases, and 9 bases had no gene match. Germline V gene sequence: CDR1 SEHNR, CDR2 FQNEAQ (reference sequence). CDR3 sequence (DNA): TGTGCCAGCAGCCGAGGGACAGCAACTACCTACGAGCAGTACTTC. Translating gives CASSRGTATTYEQYF.

This sequence joins TRBV5-1 and TRBJ1-6; 7 bases match TRBD1. Trimming took 0 bases from V and 10 from J; bases not matched to a gene: 4. Germline V gene data show CDR1 as SGHRS and CDR2 as YFSETQ. The CDR3 consists of 14 residues. CDR3 sequence (DNA): TGCGCCAGCAGCTTGGCAGGGGGGGGATCACCCCTCCACTTT. Its protein is CASSLAGGGSPLHF.

This clone has more than one count but fewer than ten. The gene calls are TRBV2 and TRBJ2-3; 8 bases are shared with TRBD2. Unmatched junction bases numbered 11, after V lost 6 bases and J lost 9 bases. The CDR3 covers 14 residues. From germline, CDR1 is SNHLY and CDR2 FYNNEI. The CDR3 DNA is TGTGCCAGCAGAGAACCGGGACTAGGGTACACGCAGTATTTT. Translating gives CASREPGLGYTQYF.